These 3 T cell receptor beta chains originate from one sample sequenced in a study of identical twins. TCRdb called the 5' RACE reads again in MiXCR, with one record for every CDR3 protein. There are some 300,000 distinct CDR3 sequences in the sample; more than 9% occur only once, and just over 7% lies in the top ten. In addition, the sample was reused for a study of yellow fever vaccine responses in identical twins.

Source material: CD8+ T cells sorted from blood. These TCRs come from a woman younger than 35 in good health.

The V and J genes are TRBV2 and TRBJ2-1, with D possibly matching TRBD1 (7 bases). The V gene's germline CDR1 is SNHLY and CDR2 FYNNEI. Trimming removed 4 bases from V and 4 bases from J, with 14 bases in between. The CDR3 has 15 residues. CDR3 sequence (DNA): TGTGCCAGCAGTGCCCCACAGGGGAGGTACAATGAGCAGTTCTTC. Protein: CASSAPQGRYNEQFF. The entire variable domain, with the rest obtained from reference TRBV2 and TRBJ2-1, is as follows: EPEVTQTPSHQVTQMGQEVILRCVPISNHLYFYWYRQILGQKVEFLVSFYNNEISEKSEIFDDQFSVERPDGSNFTLKIRSTKLEDSAMYFCASSAPQGRYNEQFFGPGTRLTVL.

This clonotype was seen only a few times. CDR3 region: CASSPSGVSFPHEQFF. In DNA form, the CDR3 reads TGTGCCAGCTCACCATCGGGAGTAAGCTTCCCCCATGAGCAGTTCTTC. The chain couples TRBV18 to TRBJ2-1; a possible D gene is TRBD2 (6 bases). The CDR3 extends over 16 amino acids. Germline V CDR1 and CDR2: KGHSH, LQKENI. V lost 2 bases and J lost 8, with 19 bases in between.

This clonotype came up many times. The rearrangement joins TRBV4-1 to TRBJ2-7; 9 positions match TRBD1. V shed 3 bases, J shed 2 bases, and the junction held 2 bases outside the gene matches. Germline values: CDR1 MGHRA, CDR2 YSYEKL. The CDR3 is 14 residues long. CDR3 loop: CASSHRQGAYEQYF. As DNA, the CDR3 is TGCGCCAGCAGCCATAGACAGGGGGCCTACGAGCAGTACTTC.